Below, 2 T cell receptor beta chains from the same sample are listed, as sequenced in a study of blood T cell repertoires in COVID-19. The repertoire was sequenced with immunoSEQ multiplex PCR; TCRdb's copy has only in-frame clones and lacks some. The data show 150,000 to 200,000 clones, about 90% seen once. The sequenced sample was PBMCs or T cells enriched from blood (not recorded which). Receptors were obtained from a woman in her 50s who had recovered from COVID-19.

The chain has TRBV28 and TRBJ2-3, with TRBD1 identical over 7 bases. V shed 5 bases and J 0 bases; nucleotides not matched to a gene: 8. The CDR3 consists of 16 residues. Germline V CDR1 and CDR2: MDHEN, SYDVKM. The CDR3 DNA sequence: TGTGCCAGCAGTCCCCTAGGGACAGCTAGCACAGATACGCAGTATTTT. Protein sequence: CASSPLGTASTDTQYF.

Written as DNA, the CDR3 is TGTGCCAGCAGTGACAGGGGCTTTGGGAGCAATCAGCCCCAGCATTTT. Amino acids: CASSDRGFGSNQPQHF. The chain joins TRBV2 to TRBJ1-5, with D possibly being TRBD1 (6 bases). The V and J ends lost 3 bases and 1 base respectively, with 13 bases between them. The CDR3 consists of 16 residues. Looked up from germline, CDR1 is SNHLY and CDR2 is FYNNEI.